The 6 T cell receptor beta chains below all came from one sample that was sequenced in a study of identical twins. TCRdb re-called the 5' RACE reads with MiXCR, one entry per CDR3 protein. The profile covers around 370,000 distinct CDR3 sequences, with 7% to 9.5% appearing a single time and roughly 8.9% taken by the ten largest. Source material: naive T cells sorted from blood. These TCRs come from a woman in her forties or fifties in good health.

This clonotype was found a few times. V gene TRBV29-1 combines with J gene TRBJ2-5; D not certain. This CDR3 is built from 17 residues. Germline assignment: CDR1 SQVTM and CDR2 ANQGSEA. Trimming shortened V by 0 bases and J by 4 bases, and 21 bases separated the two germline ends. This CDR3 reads CSVEDGNRRVVPETQYF. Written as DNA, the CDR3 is TGCAGCGTTGAAGATGGGAACAGAAGGGTGGTCCCAGAGACCCAGTACTTC.

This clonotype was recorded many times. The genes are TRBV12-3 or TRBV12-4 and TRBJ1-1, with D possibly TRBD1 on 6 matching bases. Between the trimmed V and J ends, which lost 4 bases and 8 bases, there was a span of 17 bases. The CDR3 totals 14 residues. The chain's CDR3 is CASSSVQGYAEAFF. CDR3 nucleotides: TGTGCCAGCAGTTCGGTACAGGGTTATGCCGAAGCTTTCTTT.

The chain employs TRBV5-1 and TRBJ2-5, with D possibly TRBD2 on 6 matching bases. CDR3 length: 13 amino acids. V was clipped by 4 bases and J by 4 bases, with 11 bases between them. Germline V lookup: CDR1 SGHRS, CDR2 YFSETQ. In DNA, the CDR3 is TGCGCCAGCAGCCCCGGGAGCTCAGAGACCCAGTACTTC. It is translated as CASSPGSSETQYF.

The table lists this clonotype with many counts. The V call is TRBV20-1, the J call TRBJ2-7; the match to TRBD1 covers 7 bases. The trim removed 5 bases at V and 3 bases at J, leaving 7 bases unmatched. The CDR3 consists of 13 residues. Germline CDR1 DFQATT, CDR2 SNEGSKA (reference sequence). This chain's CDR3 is CSAVRGTGYEQYF. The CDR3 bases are TGCAGTGCTGTCAGGGGGACGGGCTACGAGCAGTACTTC.

DNA for the CDR3: TGCAGTGCTAGAGAGGCCTTAGCGGGGAGCACAGATACGCAGTATTTT. This translates into CSAREALAGSTDTQYF. V usage is TRBV20-1 and J usage is TRBJ2-3; 8 nucleotides match TRBD2. The J segment lost 0 bases and the V segment lost 0 bases, leaving 5 bases of the junction unmatched. CDR1 DFQATT and CDR2 SNEGSKA come from the germline V gene (reference sequence). The CDR3 consists of 16 residues.

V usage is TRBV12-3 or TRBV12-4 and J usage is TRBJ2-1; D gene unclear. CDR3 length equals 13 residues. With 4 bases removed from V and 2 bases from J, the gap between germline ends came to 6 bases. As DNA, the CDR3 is TGTGCCAGCAGTTCAATGCCCTACAATGAGCAGTTCTTC. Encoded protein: CASSSMPYNEQFF.